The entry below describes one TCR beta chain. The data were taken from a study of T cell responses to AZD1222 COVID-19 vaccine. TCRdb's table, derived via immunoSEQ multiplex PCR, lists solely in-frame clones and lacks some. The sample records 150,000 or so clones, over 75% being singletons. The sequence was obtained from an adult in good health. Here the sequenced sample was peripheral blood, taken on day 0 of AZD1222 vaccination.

This chain's CDR3 is CASRAPGGRDTF. The CDR3 DNA reads as TGTGCCAGCAGGGCCCCGGGGGGAAGAGACACCTTC. The chain links TRBV11-3 to TRBJ1-2; the D gene is possibly TRBD1 (5 bases). Per the germline V gene, CDR1 is SGHNT and CDR2 is YENEEA. CDR3 length: 12 amino acids. V shed 6 bases and J shed 12 bases, with 17 bases lying between them.